The rows below give T cell receptor beta chains drawn from one sample of a study of T-cell reconstitution after alpha-beta-depleted transplantation in children. TCRdb re-analysed the PCR reads in MiXCR, keeping a single row per CDR3 protein. The sample consists of hundreds of thousands of distinct CDR3 sequences, approximately 12% of them appearing once. This sample comprised PBMCs from the stem cell graft donor, obtained from the stem cell graft. The receptors were gathered from a human donor who donated a stem cell graft to a child with combined immunodeficiency. Both conserved end residues are part of each CDR3. Fields, in order: J gene, D gene, clone size, CDR3 length, V gene, CDR3 DNA, CDR3 protein. The D gene is left open where the match is weak. For some rows the clone size is stated as once, few or many, or as a class when expanded; others skip it.

J gene: TRBJ1-2
D gene: .
clone size: few
CDR3 length: 13
V gene: TRBV5-6
CDR3 DNA: TGTGCCAGCAGCTTGGCGGGAGGCTCTGGCTACACCTTC
CDR3 protein: CASSLAGGSGYTF

J gene: TRBJ2-1
D gene: TRBD1
clone size: .
CDR3 length: 15
V gene: TRBV7-3
CDR3 DNA: TGTGCCAGCAGCTTAATGGGACAGGGCAACAATGAGCAGTTCTTC
CDR3 protein: CASSLMGQGNNEQFF

J gene: TRBJ1-4
D gene: TRBD1
clone size: .
CDR3 length: 13
V gene: TRBV28
CDR3 DNA: TGTGCCAGCCAGGGGGAGATTAATGAAAAACTGTTTTTT
CDR3 protein: CASQGEINEKLFF

J gene: TRBJ2-7
D gene: .
clone size: .
CDR3 length: 17
V gene: TRBV11-2
CDR3 DNA: TGTGCCAGCAGCTTAGATGAGGGTCTGGGGAGCTCCTACGAGCAGTACTTC
CDR3 protein: CASSLDEGLGSSYEQYF

J gene: TRBJ2-1
D gene: .
clone size: .
CDR3 length: 13
V gene: TRBV5-6
CDR3 DNA: TGTGCCAGCAGCCTTAGACTAGTCGATGAGCAGTTCTTC
CDR3 protein: CASSLRLVDEQFF

J gene: TRBJ2-2
D gene: .
clone size: .
CDR3 length: 14
V gene: TRBV2
CDR3 DNA: TGTGCCAGTATGACGGGATATAACACCGGGGAGCTGTTTTTT
CDR3 protein: CASMTGYNTGELFF

J gene: TRBJ1-3
D gene: .
clone size: few
CDR3 length: 13
V gene: TRBV12-3/TRBV12-4
CDR3 DNA: TGTGCCAGCAGTTACAGAGGGTTGAACACCATATATTTT
CDR3 protein: CASSYRGLNTIYF

J gene: TRBJ2-7
D gene: TRBD1
clone size: few
CDR3 length: 14
V gene: TRBV10-3
CDR3 DNA: TGTGCCATCAGTGAGGACAGGGGGGGCTACGAGCAGTACTTC
CDR3 protein: CAISEDRGGYEQYF

J gene: TRBJ2-7
D gene: TRBD2
clone size: .
CDR3 length: 14
V gene: TRBV6-2/TRBV6-3
CDR3 DNA: TGTGCCAGCACCTTAGCGGGCGGAGGCTACGAGCAGTACTTC
CDR3 protein: CASTLAGGGYEQYF

J gene: TRBJ1-1
D gene: .
clone size: .
CDR3 length: 18
V gene: TRBV11-1
CDR3 DNA: TGTGCCAGCAGCCCGATGATGCAGGGGCCTATTATGAACACTGAAGCTTTCTTT
CDR3 protein: CASSPMMQGPIMNTEAFF

J gene: TRBJ1-1
D gene: .
clone size: many
CDR3 length: 12
V gene: TRBV5-1
CDR3 DNA: TGCGCCAGCAGCCTATTTCCAGGGGAAGCTTTCTTT
CDR3 protein: CASSLFPGEAFF

J gene: TRBJ2-2
D gene: TRBD1
clone size: .
CDR3 length: 16
V gene: TRBV5-1
CDR3 DNA: TGCGCCAGCAGCCCAGCGACAGGGGGCTTGGCCGGGGAGCTGTTTTTT
CDR3 protein: CASSPATGGLAGELFF

J gene: TRBJ2-7
D gene: .
clone size: .
CDR3 length: 13
V gene: TRBV7-9
CDR3 DNA: TGTGCCAGCAGCTTATTGGGCGGCGGCGAGCAGTACTTC
CDR3 protein: CASSLLGGGEQYF

J gene: TRBJ1-2
D gene: .
clone size: .
CDR3 length: 15
V gene: TRBV5-6
CDR3 DNA: TGTGCCAGCAGCTTGATTCCGGGCCACCAGCCCCCAATGACCTTC
CDR3 protein: CASSLIPGHQPPMTF

J gene: TRBJ2-1
D gene: .
clone size: few
CDR3 length: 12
V gene: TRBV7-9
CDR3 DNA: TGTGCCAGCAGCTTTGACAGCTATGAGCAGTTCTTC
CDR3 protein: CASSFDSYEQFF

J gene: TRBJ2-3
D gene: .
clone size: few
CDR3 length: 13
V gene: TRBV7-3
CDR3 DNA: TGTGCCAGCAGCCCGCTCTCGGGGGAGACGCAGTATTTT
CDR3 protein: CASSPLSGETQYF

J gene: TRBJ2-5
D gene: .
clone size: few
CDR3 length: 14
V gene: TRBV20-1
CDR3 DNA: TGCAGTGCTACCCATGGGACTGAGGGGGAGACCCAGTACTTC
CDR3 protein: CSATHGTEGETQYF

J gene: TRBJ1-3
D gene: .
clone size: few
CDR3 length: 15
V gene: TRBV6-5
CDR3 DNA: TGTGCCAGCAGTTACTCGCGGGGGAGAGGAAACACCATATATTTT
CDR3 protein: CASSYSRGRGNTIYF

J gene: TRBJ2-1
D gene: TRBD2
clone size: few
CDR3 length: 13
V gene: TRBV5-6
CDR3 DNA: TGTGCCAGCAGCATCGGGGGGGCCGATGAGCAGTTCTTC
CDR3 protein: CASSIGGADEQFF

J gene: TRBJ2-2
D gene: TRBD2
clone size: few
CDR3 length: 14
V gene: TRBV6-2/TRBV6-3
CDR3 DNA: TGTGCCACAAATAGCGGGTCGAACACCGGGGAGCTGTTTTTT
CDR3 protein: CATNSGSNTGELFF

J gene: TRBJ1-1
D gene: .
clone size: few
CDR3 length: 11
V gene: TRBV7-8
CDR3 DNA: TGTGCCAGCAGCTTACAAGGGCTAGCTTTCTTT
CDR3 protein: CASSLQGLAFF

J gene: TRBJ1-6
D gene: TRBD1
clone size: few
CDR3 length: 15
V gene: TRBV12-3/TRBV12-4
CDR3 DNA: TGTGCCAGCAGTCCCAGGGCAGGGGGTAATTCACCCCTCCACTTT
CDR3 protein: CASSPRAGGNSPLHF

J gene: TRBJ1-6
D gene: TRBD1
clone size: .
CDR3 length: 16
V gene: TRBV12-3/TRBV12-4
CDR3 DNA: TGTGCCAGCAGTTTGTCAGGGGGCTCCTATAATTCACCCCTCCACTTT
CDR3 protein: CASSLSGGSYNSPLHF

J gene: TRBJ2-7
D gene: TRBD1
clone size: .
CDR3 length: 17
V gene: TRBV15
CDR3 DNA: TGTGCCACCAGCAGACACGGGACAGGACAATCTCTCAACGAGCAGTACTTC
CDR3 protein: CATSRHGTGQSLNEQYF

J gene: TRBJ2-7
D gene: TRBD2
clone size: .
CDR3 length: 15
V gene: TRBV27
CDR3 DNA: TGTGCCAGCAGACCGACTAGCGGGAGGGCCGGTGAGCAGTACTTC
CDR3 protein: CASRPTSGRAGEQYF